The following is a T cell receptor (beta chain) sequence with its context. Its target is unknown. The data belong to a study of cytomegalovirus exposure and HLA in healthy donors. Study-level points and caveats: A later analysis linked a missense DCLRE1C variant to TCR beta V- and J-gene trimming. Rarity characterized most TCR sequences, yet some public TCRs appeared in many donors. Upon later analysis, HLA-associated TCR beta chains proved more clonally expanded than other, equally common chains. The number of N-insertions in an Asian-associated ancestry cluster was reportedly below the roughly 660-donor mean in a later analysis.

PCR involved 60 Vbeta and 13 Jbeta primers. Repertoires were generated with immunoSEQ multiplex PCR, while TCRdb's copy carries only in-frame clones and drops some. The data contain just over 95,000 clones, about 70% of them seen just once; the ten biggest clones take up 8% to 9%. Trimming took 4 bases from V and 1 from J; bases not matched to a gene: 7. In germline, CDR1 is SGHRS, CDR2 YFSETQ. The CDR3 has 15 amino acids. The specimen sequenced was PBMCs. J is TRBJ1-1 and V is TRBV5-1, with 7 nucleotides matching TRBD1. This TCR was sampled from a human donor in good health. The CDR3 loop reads CASSPFGTANTEAFF. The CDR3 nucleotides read TGCGCCAGCAGCCCGTTCGGGACAGCGAACACTGAAGCTTTCTTT. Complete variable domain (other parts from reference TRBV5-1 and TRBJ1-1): KAGVTQTPRYLIKTRGQQVTLSCSPISGHRSVSWYQQTPGQGLQFLFEYFSETQRNKGNFPGRFSGRQFSNSRSEMNVSTLELGDSALYLCASSPFGTANTEAFFGQGTRLTVV.